This T cell receptor (beta chain) was captured by sequencing in a study of identical twins. Study results and limitations: Beta out-of-frame sequences showed weaker excess twin sharing. Findings depended on cross-sectional statistics rather than tracking the same donors.

TCRdb independently ran MiXCR on the 5' RACE reads; one entry per CDR3 protein. This table has fewer than 800,000 distinct CDR3 sequences, just over 7% appearing once. This clonotype was observed many times. Its specificity is not known. V lost 4 bases, J lost 5 bases, and 15 bases lay in between. Germline V gene data show CDR1 as DFQATT and CDR2 as SNEGSKA (reference sequence). This CDR3 region has 14 residues. This sample also belongs to another study, concerning yellow fever vaccine responses in identical twins.

The chain links TRBV20-1 to TRBJ2-1; a possible D gene is TRBD2 (6 bases). The TCR comes from a woman between 18 and 30 years old in good health. Material: PBMCs. The CDR3 nucleotides read TGCAGTGCTACGGTCGGGACTGGAGACAATGAGCAGTTCTTC. It encodes CSATVGTGDNEQFF.